The 2 T cell receptor delta chains below all came from one sample that was sequenced in a study of gamma-delta T cells after stem cell transplantation. TCRdb applied CATT to the RT-PCR reads for clone calling. Here the sample table reports 20 or so delta-chain clones. The sample was gamma-delta T cells. These receptors were taken from a human donor. It is not recorded whose cells these are; they may come from a transplant donor.

This clone was counted only a few times. This chain connects TRDV2 to TRDJ1, with 10 bases fitting TRDD3. Per germline, CDR1 GEAIGNYY and CDR2 EKD. With V trimmed by 1 base and J by 9 bases, 13 bases remained unmatched. The CDR3 sequence is 16 residues long. The CDR3 sequence: CACDTGPNWGINELIF. In DNA form, the CDR3 reads TGTGCCTGTGACACGGGCCCAAACTGGGGGATCAATGAACTCATCTTT.

This clone was detected only a few times. The V and J genes are TRDV2 and TRDJ2; TRDD3 aligns across 9 bases. The CDR3 is made up of 15 amino acids. CDR1 is GEAIGNYY and CDR2 is EKD in the germline V gene. The V segment lost 2 bases and the J segment 1 base; nucleotides outside the gene matches: 1. As DNA, the CDR3 is TGTGCCTGTGACATACTGGGGGATTTGACAGCACAACTCTTCTTT. This sequence encodes CACDILGDLTAQLFF.